Below are 18 T cell receptor beta chains sequenced from a single sample in a study of CD8 T cells in Susac syndrome. An amount of RNA that ranged from roughly 0.5 to 1 ug was reverse transcribed with random hexamers. In TCRdb, the immunoSEQ multiplex PCR reads were re-called with MiXCR into one record per CDR3 protein. The repertoire includes about 140,000 distinct CDR3 sequences, 85% to 95% of them detected once, and over 0.1% sits in the top ten. Sequencing was performed on CD4+ T cells from PBMCs. The source of these receptors is a human donor with multiple sclerosis.

As DNA, the CDR3 is TGCGCCAGCAGCCAAGGAGCGGGTAGATATGGCTACACCTTC. It is translated as CASSQGAGRYGYTF. The chain is built from TRBV4-1 and TRBJ1-2; the D is unclear. Germline V gene lookup returns CDR1 MGHRA and CDR2 YSYEKL. Trimming left V 1 base short and J 5 bases short, with 11 bases between. This CDR3 spans 14 amino acids.

This chain connects TRBV30 to TRBJ2-7; TRBD2 is a possible D gene (6 bases). Trimming removed 3 bases at V and 0 bases at J, with 24 bases between. The CDR3 is made up of 18 amino acids. The germline CDR1 and CDR2 sequences are GTSNPN and SVGIG (reference sequence). For the CDR3, the DNA is TGTGCCTGGAGAGTGGGGGGACCGACCAGACCGGGCTCCTACGAGCAGTACTTC. Translation gives CAWRVGGPTRPGSYEQYF.

This sequence joins TRBV28 and TRBJ2-7; D possibly uses TRBD1 or TRBD2 (5 bases each). CDR1 is MDHEN and CDR2 is SYDVKM in the germline V gene. The CDR3 runs to 14 residues. Trimming pared 5 bases from V and 2 bases from J, leaving 13 bases between. CDR3 coding DNA: TGTGCCAGCAGTGACCCGGGACCGACCTACGAGCAGTACTTC. Its translation: CASSDPGPTYEQYF. The full variable domain, rest sourced from reference TRBV28 and TRBJ2-7, is DVKVTQSSRYLVKRTGEKVFLECVQDMDHENMFWYRQDPGLGLRLIYFSYDVKMKEKGDIPEGYSVSREKKERFSLILESASTNQTSMYLCASSDPGPTYEQYFGPGTRLTVT.

V usage is TRBV20-1 and J usage is TRBJ2-1; 8 bases line up with TRBD2. V gave up 3 bases and J gave up 9 bases; unmatched junction bases: 10. Germline V gives CDR1 DFQATT, CDR2 SNEGSKA (reference sequence). The CDR3 spans 14 residues. CDR3 residues: CSASDGLASGEQFF. The CDR3 DNA reads TGCAGTGCTAGCGACGGACTAGCCTCCGGTGAGCAGTTCTTC.

V usage is TRBV7-2 and J usage is TRBJ2-1; D gene unclear. Germline V CDR1 and CDR2: SGHTA, FQGNSA. Trimming removed 4 bases at V and 2 bases at J, with 3 bases between. The CDR3 runs 12 residues. The CDR3 sequence is CASSSPYNEQFF. CDR3 sequence (DNA): TGTGCCAGCAGCTCCCCCTACAATGAGCAGTTCTTC.

V gene TRBV7-3 combines with J gene TRBJ2-5; D unresolved. Deletions cut 1 base from V and 5 bases from J, with 8 bases between. Looked up from germline, CDR1 is SGHTA and CDR2 is FQGTGA. CDR3 length equals 13 residues. The CDR3 loop is CASSLNAWETQYF. For the CDR3, the DNA is TGTGCCAGCAGCTTAAATGCTTGGGAGACCCAGTACTTC.

The chain links TRBV4-2 to TRBJ2-5; no definite D call. Per germline, CDR1 LGHNA and CDR2 YNFKEQ. This CDR3 has 15 residues. Trimming cost V 6 bases and J 1 base, with 15 bases left between them. The CDR3, as DNA: TGTGCCAGCAGTCGAGGTCCCGATCTCCAAGAGACCCAGTACTTC. The encoded protein is CASSRGPDLQETQYF.

J is TRBJ2-3 and V is TRBV4-1; 7 nucleotides agree with TRBD1. Germline trimming cut 0 bases from V and 1 base from J; bases unmatched to any gene: 4. CDR3 length: 16 residues. Germline loops: CDR1 MGHRA, CDR2 YSYEKL. The CDR3 DNA is TGCGCCAGCAGCCAAGAAACCGGGACAGGCACAGATACGCAGTATTTT. Amino acid sequence: CASSQETGTGTDTQYF.

The chain is built from TRBV7-7 and TRBJ1-6, with no clear D. From germline, CDR1 is SSHAT and CDR2 FNYEAQ (reference sequence). There are 14 residues in the CDR3. Trimming removed 1 base at V and 9 bases at J, with 10 bases between. The chain's CDR3 is CASSLEVSSSPLHF. The CDR3 coding sequence is TGTGCCAGCAGCTTAGAGGTCAGCTCTTCACCCCTCCACTTT.

The V and J genes are TRBV29-1 and TRBJ2-5, with 7 bases identical to TRBD2. J gave up 4 bases and V 6 bases, and 11 bases lay outside the gene matches. The germline V gene encodes CDR1 SQVTM and CDR2 ANQGSEA. CDR3 length equals 14 residues. CDR3 sequence (DNA): TGCAGCGTGCTAGCGGCCAGATCCCCAGAGACCCAGTACTTC. It yields the protein CSVLAARSPETQYF.

This clonotype was observed once. This chain links TRBV20-1 with TRBJ2-5, with 9 positions matching TRBD1. The germline CDR1 and CDR2 sequences are DFQATT and SNEGSKA (reference sequence). Trimming took 3 bases from V and 5 from J; bases not matched to a gene: 7. The CDR3 loop spans 14 amino acids. Written as DNA, the CDR3 is TGCAGTGCTAGCCCGGGACAGGGCTGGGAGACCCAGTACTTC. Translated, it gives CSASPGQGWETQYF.

This clonotype was picked up one time. The CDR3 reads CASSSLAGNSPLHF. The CDR3 DNA sequence: TGTGCCAGCAGCTCCTTAGCAGGGAATTCACCCCTCCACTTT. The chain is built from TRBV3-1 and TRBJ1-6, with D tentatively TRBD1 (5 bases). Germline V lookup: CDR1 LGHDT, CDR2 YNNKEL (reference sequence). V lost 5 bases, J lost 7 bases, and 12 bases lay in between. This CDR3 comprises 14 residues.

This rearrangement joins TRBV7-2 to TRBJ2-4; 10 bases agree with TRBD1. V was pared by 4 bases and J by 7 bases, with 13 bases of the junction left unmatched. This CDR3 has 17 amino acids. Germline V lookup: CDR1 SGHTA, CDR2 FQGNSA. In DNA, the CDR3 is TGTGCCAGCAGCTCCCGACCGTCGGACAGGGGGAGGAACATTCAGTACTTC. Translating it yields CASSSRPSDRGRNIQYF. Using reference TRBV7-2 and TRBJ2-4 for the parts outside the CDR3, the full variable domain is GAGVSQSPSNKVTEKGKDVELRCDPISGHTALYWYRQSLGQGLEFLIYFQGNSAPDKSGLPSDRFSAERTGGSVSTLTIQRTQQEDSAVYLCASSSRPSDRGRNIQYFGAGTRLSVL.

A few counts support this clonotype. This chain joins TRBV2 and TRBJ1-1; a weak D match, TRBD1 (6 bases). V lost 2 bases and J lost 0, with 10 bases in between. Germline V gives CDR1 SNHLY, CDR2 FYNNEI. The CDR3 covers 15 residues. The DNA of the CDR3 is TGTGCCAGCAGTGAACAGGGGTTCATGAACACTGAAGCTTTCTTT. It yields the protein CASSEQGFMNTEAFF.

The chain employs TRBV24-1 and TRBJ2-6, with D tentatively TRBD1 (6 bases). Per the germline V gene, CDR1 is KGHDR and CDR2 is SFDVKD. The CDR3 has 19 amino acids. Deletions cut 4 bases from V and 1 base from J, with 19 bases between. The CDR3 loop reads CATSESPAQGSSGANVLTF. CDR3 nucleotide sequence: TGTGCCACCAGTGAAAGCCCCGCACAGGGCTCGTCTGGGGCCAACGTCCTGACTTTC.

The rearrangement links TRBV6-1 to TRBJ1-5; D gene uncertain. CDR3 length: 15 amino acids. The germline gives CDR1 MNHNS, CDR2 SASEGT. Trimming took off 0 bases at V and 6 bases at J, with 12 bases between the two ends. DNA for the CDR3: TGTGCCAGCAGTGAAGCCTCGGCGGGTGGTCAGCCCCAGCATTTT. Amino acid sequence: CASSEASAGGQPQHF.

This chain joins TRBV9 and TRBJ2-3; D is uncertain. This CDR3 region has 11 residues. The ends were cut back, 2 bases at V and 6 bases at J, with 4 bases in the middle. Per the germline V gene, CDR1 is SGDLS and CDR2 is YYNGEE. In DNA form, the CDR3 reads TGTGCCAGCAGCGTCGGGGATACGCAGTATTTT. Amino acids: CASSVGDTQYF.

The genes are TRBV6-2 or TRBV6-3 and TRBJ2-3; TRBD2 matches at 7 bases. With 7 bases clipped from V and 0 bases from J, the junction kept 7 bases outside the gene matches. Germline V gives CDR1 MNHEY, CDR2 SVGEGT. CDR3 length: 15 amino acids. The CDR3 DNA reads TGTGCCAGCACCACTGGGCGGGGGAGCACAGATACGCAGTATTTT. As protein: CASTTGRGSTDTQYF.